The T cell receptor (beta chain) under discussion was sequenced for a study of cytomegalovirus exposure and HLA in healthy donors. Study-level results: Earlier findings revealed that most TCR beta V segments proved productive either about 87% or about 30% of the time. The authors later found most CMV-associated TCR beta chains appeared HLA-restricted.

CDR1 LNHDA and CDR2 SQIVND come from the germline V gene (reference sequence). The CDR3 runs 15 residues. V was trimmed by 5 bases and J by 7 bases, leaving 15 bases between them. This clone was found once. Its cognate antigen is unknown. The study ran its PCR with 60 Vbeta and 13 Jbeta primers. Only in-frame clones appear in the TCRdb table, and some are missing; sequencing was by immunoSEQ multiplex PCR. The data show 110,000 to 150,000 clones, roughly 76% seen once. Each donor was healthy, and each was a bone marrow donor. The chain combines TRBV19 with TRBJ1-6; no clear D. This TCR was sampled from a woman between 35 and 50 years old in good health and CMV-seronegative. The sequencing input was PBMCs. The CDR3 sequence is CASSVRWSGNSPLHF. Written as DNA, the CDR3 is TGTGCCAGTAGTGTACGGTGGTCCGGGAATTCACCCCTCCACTTT.